The 22 T cell receptor beta chains presented below share a single source sample, sequenced in a study of blood T cells in healthy people across ages (dated by TCRdb to the mid-2010s). Library generation was performed with 5' RACE. The instrument was an Illumina HiSeq 2500. A second PCR of about 6 to 11 cycles was performed with a sample-barcoded 5' primer and a J-beta primer mix. TCRdb took the public reads, trimmed them with fastp at Q25, ran MiXCR for clone calling and kept in-frame beta chains. For every CDR3 protein sequence, its rows merge into one entry that carries the most common genes and DNA. The sample contains over 500,000 distinct CDR3 sequences, around 27% of them found a single time. Over 3.5% of the sample belongs to the ten largest clones. The data were also submitted as part of a second study, on T cells of mothers and their children.

Sequencing was carried out using blood. These receptors all come from a boy between 2 and 10 years old in good health.

Note on this clonotype: The germline gene is not matched at one end of the junction; a read error may be the cause. The CDR3 DNA sequence: TGTGCCAGCAGTCAAGATACGGGAGCCGGAGAGCAGTACTTC. As protein: CASSQDTGAGEQYF. V usage is TRBV3-1 and J usage is TRBJ2-7, with TRBD2 as a possible D gene (6 bases). This CDR3 has 14 residues. Germline CDR1 and CDR2: LGHDT and YNNKEL (reference sequence).

Comment on this clonotype: The final CDR3 position lacks the conserved phenylalanine or tryptophan, pointing to a likely read error. The V call is TRBV20-1, the J call TRBJ2-5; the D gene is possibly TRBD2 (6 bases). Trimming removed 3 bases from V and 1 base from J, with 18 bases in between. The germline CDR1 and CDR2 sequences are DFQATT and SNEGSKA (reference sequence). This CDR3 spans 16 amino acids. The CDR3 DNA is TGCAGTGCTAGCTCACCCCCCGGGACTCCCCAAGAGACCCAGTACCTC. Translated, it gives CSASSPPGTPQETQYL.

The rearrangement links TRBV29-1 to TRBJ2-1, with D possibly being TRBD2 (5 bases). V was pared by 5 bases and J by 0 bases, with 17 bases between. Germline assignment: CDR1 SQVTM and CDR2 ANQGSEA. The CDR3 spans 16 residues. CDR3 in amino acids: CSVPTHSTSSYNEQFF. The CDR3 region has the DNA TGCAGCGTTCCGACCCACAGTACTAGCTCCTACAATGAGCAGTTCTTC.

The V call is TRBV10-2, the J call TRBJ2-5; TRBD1 matches at 7 bases. This CDR3 contains 15 residues. V dropped 6 bases and J dropped 5; count of bases not matched to a gene: 12. Germline CDR1 WSHSY, CDR2 SAAADI. The CDR3 here is CASRPITGVGETQYF. The CDR3 DNA reads TGCGCCAGCAGGCCCATCACAGGGGTAGGGGAGACCCAGTACTTC.

The V and J genes are TRBV6-5 and TRBJ1-1, with TRBD1 identical over 7 bases. V trimming: 5 bases; J trimming: 3 bases; junction bases outside the gene matches: 9. The CDR3 is 15 residues long. Germline CDR1 MNHEY, CDR2 SVGAGI. The CDR3 region is CASSPGQVGYTEAFF. The DNA for the CDR3 is TGTGCCAGCAGTCCCGGACAGGTGGGGTACACTGAAGCTTTCTTT.

The table lists this clonotype with a few counts. The chain joins TRBV9 to TRBJ2-2; 10 bases are shared with TRBD1. Trimming took 0 bases from V and 4 from J; bases not matched to a gene: 9. Germline V CDR1 and CDR2: SGDLS, YYNGEE. The CDR3 is made up of 18 amino acids. The CDR3 coding sequence is TGTGCCAGCAGCGTAGCCCTCTCCGACAGGGGGCTCACCGGGGAGCTGTTTTTT. As protein: CASSVALSDRGLTGELFF.

A few counts support this clonotype. The CDR3 bases are TGTGCCAGCAGCCTCCTAGCGGGAGTTGGGAATGAGCAGTTCTTC. Translating gives CASSLLAGVGNEQFF. V usage is TRBV5-5 and J usage is TRBJ2-1, with 10 bases identical to TRBD2. This CDR3 is built from 15 residues. Germline V CDR1 and CDR2: SGHKS, YYEKEE (reference sequence). Trimming at V came to 4 bases and at J to 7 bases, leaving 8 bases not matched to a gene.

The sample holds a few counts of this clonotype. The chain joins TRBV3-1 to TRBJ2-5, with D maybe TRBD2 (5 bases). The J call is doubtful: the DNA matches TRBJ2-7 better. The CDR3 consists of 16 residues. Germline assignment: CDR1 LGHDT and CDR2 YNNKEL (reference sequence). In nucleotides, the CDR3 is TGTGCCAGCAGCCCCCACGACAAGCAGGAGGTCTACGAGCAGTACTTC. Amino acids: CASSPHDKQEVYEQYF.

This chain links TRBV7-9 with TRBJ2-3; D perhaps matches TRBD1 (6 bases). From germline, CDR1 is SEHNR and CDR2 FQNEAQ (reference sequence). The V and J ends lost 4 bases and 2 bases respectively, with 13 bases between them. The CDR3 has 15 amino acids. CDR3 bases: TGTGCCAGCAGCTCCCGGACAGAACTCACAGATACGCAGTATTTT. This codes for CASSSRTELTDTQYF. Complete variable domain (other parts from reference TRBV7-9 and TRBJ2-3): DTGVSQNPRHKITKRGQNVTFRCDPISEHNRLYWYRQTLGQGPEFLTYFQNEAQLEKSRLLSDRFSAERPKGSFSTLEIQRTEQGDSAMYLCASSSRTELTDTQYFGPGTRLTVL.

In regard to this clonotype: The conserved phenylalanine or tryptophan normally closing the CDR3 is absent here, so this likely arose from a read error. The rearrangement links TRBV6-4 to TRBJ2-5, with 14 bases that match TRBD2. Gene TRBJ2-1 matches the end of the DNA better, so the J call may be wrong. The germline V gene encodes CDR1 MRHNA and CDR2 SNTAGT. The length of the CDR3 is 16 residues. CDR3 DNA sequence: TGTGCCAGCAGTGACTCGGGACTAGCGGGGGTTAATGAGCAGTTCCTC. The encoded protein is CASSDSGLAGVNEQFL.

In its sample, this clonotype was seen a few times. The chain recombines TRBV5-1 with TRBJ1-1; 9 nucleotides line up with TRBD1. In germline, CDR1 is SGHRS, CDR2 YFSETQ. This CDR3 is built from 12 residues. Trimming at V came to 4 bases and at J to 11 bases, leaving 6 bases not matched to a gene. CDR3 bases: TGCGCCAGCAGCCCCTCCGGGACAGGGGCTTTCTTT. This translates into CASSPSGTGAFF.

The table lists this clonotype with many counts. The chain combines TRBV28 with TRBJ1-1; D unclear. Trimming left V 3 bases short and J 1 base short, with 3 bases between. The germline V gene encodes CDR1 MDHEN and CDR2 SYDVKM. The CDR3 has 12 residues. CDR3 protein: CASSLWNTEAFF. CDR3 DNA: TGTGCCAGCAGTTTGTGGAACACTGAAGCTTTCTTT.

This clonotype was detected only a few times. The chain employs TRBV27 and TRBJ1-1; weak D call: TRBD1 (6 bases). This CDR3 contains 13 residues. Germline assignment: CDR1 MNHEY and CDR2 SMNVEV (reference sequence). V was clipped by 4 bases and J by 7 bases, with 13 bases between them. CDR3 nucleotide sequence: TGTGCCAGCAGTTCGTGGGGGGGCGGTGAAGCTTTCTTT. Translating it yields CASSSWGGGEAFF.

The chain carries TRBV29-1 and TRBJ2-7, with 10 positions matching TRBD2. CDR1 and CDR2 (germline): SQVTM, ANQGSEA. The V and J ends lost 4 bases and 2 bases, in that order; junction bases with no gene match: 5. CDR3 length equals 14 residues. The CDR3 here is CSVGRAGGTYEQYF. For the CDR3, the DNA is TGCAGCGTTGGTAGAGCGGGAGGGACCTACGAGCAGTACTTC.

This rearrangement joins TRBV5-1 to TRBJ2-5; D ambiguous. The CDR3 consists of 13 residues. Germline V gives CDR1 SGHRS, CDR2 YFSETQ. V was pared by 4 bases and J by 5 bases, with 12 bases between. CDR3 protein: CASSETTSETQYF. The DNA of the CDR3 is TGCGCCAGCAGCGAAACGACGTCCGAGACCCAGTACTTC. The variable domain in full, with the rest retrieved from reference TRBV5-1 and TRBJ2-5, is KAGVTQTPRYLIKTRGQQVTLSCSPISGHRSVSWYQQTPGQGLQFLFEYFSETQRNKGNFPGRFSGRQFSNSRSEMNVSTLELGDSALYLCASSETTSETQYFGPGTRLLVL.

This clonotype was detected only a few times. The chain joins TRBV6-2 or TRBV6-3 to TRBJ1-6, with a tentative D call TRBD1 (6 bases). The V end lost 5 bases, the J end lost 9 bases, and 14 bases lay between the germline ends. This CDR3 contains 14 residues. The germline V gene has CDR1 MNHEY and CDR2 SVGEGT. For the CDR3, the DNA is TGTGCCAGCAGTCCCGGGACACAATTTTCACCCCTCCACTTT. This gives the protein CASSPGTQFSPLHF.

This clonotype was observed a few times. The chain couples TRBV7-6 to TRBJ2-5; 11 bases map to TRBD2. The last part of the DNA fits TRBJ2-1 better; the J call may be wrong. The CDR3 is 14 amino acids. Germline CDR1 SGHVS, CDR2 FNYEAQ. CDR3 bases: TGTGCCAGCAGCTCTCGGACTAGCGGGAATGAGCAGTTCTTC. Encoded protein: CASSSRTSGNEQFF.

The gene calls are TRBV30 and TRBJ1-2; a weak D match, TRBD1 (5 bases). Looked up from germline, CDR1 is GTSNPN and CDR2 is SVGIG (reference sequence). V lost 0 bases to trimming and J lost 5 bases, with 22 bases between them. The CDR3 length is 17 residues. The CDR3 nucleotides are TGTGCCTGGAGTGTTAGTACATCTTGGGACGGCAAGTATGGCTACACCTTC. Translation: CAWSVSTSWDGKYGYTF.

The chain couples TRBV20-1 to TRBJ2-3; 8 bases line up with TRBD2. The CDR3 runs 14 residues. Trimming took 3 bases from V and 6 from J; bases not matched to a gene: 8. Germline-derived CDR1 and CDR2 are DFQATT and SNEGSKA (reference sequence). In nucleotides, the CDR3 is TGCAGTGCTAGCCGGACTAGCCACACGGATACGCAGTATTTT. It encodes CSASRTSHTDTQYF.

Here the CDR3 DNA reads TGTGCCAGCAGCCATACTAGGACAGATACGCAGTATTTT. Translated, it gives CASSHTRTDTQYF. The chain links TRBV5-4 to TRBJ2-3; the D gene is possibly TRBD2 (5 bases). This CDR3 comprises 13 residues. Germline values: CDR1 SGHNT, CDR2 YYREEE (reference sequence). The V and J ends lost 4 bases and 3 bases respectively, with 9 bases between them.

The chain couples TRBV9 to TRBJ2-5, with 9 bases fitting TRBD2. The J call is in doubt because the DNA end fits TRBJ2-7 better. Germline CDR1 SGDLS, CDR2 YYNGEE. The CDR3 length is 15 residues. CDR3 bases: TGTGCCAGCAGCGTAGACTCGGCTAGCGGGAACGAGCAGTACTTC. It is translated as CASSVDSASGNEQYF.

The sample holds a few counts of this clonotype. The chain carries TRBV15 and TRBJ2-5; possibly TRBD2 for D (5 bases). This CDR3 contains 14 residues. Trimming left V 1 base short and J 5 bases short, with 11 bases between. Per germline, CDR1 LNHNV and CDR2 YYDKDF (reference sequence). The CDR3 bases are TGTGCCACCAGCAGAGCGGACTCCCGGGAGACCCAGTACTTC. Its protein is CATSRADSRETQYF.